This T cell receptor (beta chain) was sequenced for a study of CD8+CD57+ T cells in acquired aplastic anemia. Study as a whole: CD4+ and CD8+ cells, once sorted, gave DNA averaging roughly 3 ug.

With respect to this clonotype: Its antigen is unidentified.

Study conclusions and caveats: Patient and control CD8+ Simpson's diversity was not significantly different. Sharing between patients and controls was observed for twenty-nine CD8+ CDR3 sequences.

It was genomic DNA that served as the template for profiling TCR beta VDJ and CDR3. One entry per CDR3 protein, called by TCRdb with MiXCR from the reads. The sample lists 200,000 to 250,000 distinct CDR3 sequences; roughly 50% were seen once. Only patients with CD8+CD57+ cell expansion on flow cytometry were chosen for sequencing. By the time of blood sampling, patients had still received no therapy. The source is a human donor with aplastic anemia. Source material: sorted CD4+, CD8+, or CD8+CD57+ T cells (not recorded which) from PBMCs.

The CDR3 sequence: CASSLEEETQYF. The CDR3 DNA is TGTGCCAGCAGCTTAGAAGAAGAGACCCAGTACTTC. The chain has TRBV7-9 and TRBJ2-5, with no clear D. Trimming shortened V by 1 base and J by 3 bases, and 3 bases separated the two germline ends. CDR3 length equals 12 residues. Germline lookup yields CDR1 SEHNR and CDR2 FQNEAQ (reference sequence).